The clone carrying this T cell receptor beta chain was counted between two and nine times. Its antigen is still unknown. Using its own MiXCR run on the 5' RACE reads, TCRdb lists one record per CDR3 protein. The repertoire holds under 450,000 distinct CDR3 sequences, roughly a sixth seen once, with approximately 0.93% in the top ten. The CDR3 extends over 14 amino acids. J lost 4 bases, V lost 2 bases, and 4 bases had no gene match. Germline V CDR1 and CDR2: SNHLY, FYNNEI. The source of the sample is a study of CD8 T cells in ankylosing spondylitis. Overall study findings and caveats: Blood of patients with ankylosing spondylitis appeared to be characterized by a TCR beta motif of several highly homologous variants.

The chain couples TRBV2 to TRBJ2-7; 8 bases map to TRBD1. What was sequenced was blood, either unsorted or a sorted T cell fraction (not recorded which). The sequence was obtained from a male donor with ankylosing spondylitis. The CDR3 DNA reads TGTGCCAGCAGTGAACGGGGACAGGTGTACGAGCAGTACTTC. It yields the protein CASSERGQVYEQYF.